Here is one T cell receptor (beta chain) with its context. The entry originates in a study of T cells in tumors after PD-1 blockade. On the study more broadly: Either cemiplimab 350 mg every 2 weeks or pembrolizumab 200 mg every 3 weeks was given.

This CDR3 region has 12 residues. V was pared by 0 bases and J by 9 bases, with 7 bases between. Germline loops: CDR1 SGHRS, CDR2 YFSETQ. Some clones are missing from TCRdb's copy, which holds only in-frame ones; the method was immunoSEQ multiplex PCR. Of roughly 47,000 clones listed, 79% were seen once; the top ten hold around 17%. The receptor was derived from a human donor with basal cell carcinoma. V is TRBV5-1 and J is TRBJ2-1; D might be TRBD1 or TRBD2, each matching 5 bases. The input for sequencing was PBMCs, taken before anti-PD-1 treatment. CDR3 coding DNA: TGCGCCAGCAGCTTGGATGGGGGTGAGCAGTTCTTC. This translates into CASSLDGGEQFF.